The rows below give T cell receptor beta chains drawn from one sample of a study of blood T cell repertoires in COVID-19. The protocol was immunoSEQ multiplex PCR, while the TCRdb copy is restricted to in-frame clones and leaves out a portion. The repertoire holds 150,000 or so clones, with nearly 70% as singletons. Sample: peripheral blood. Receptors originate from a woman in her sixties or seventies with acute or convalescent COVID-19. Both conserved end residues are part of each CDR3. The D gene is left open where the match is weak. Clone size is given for some rows only: seen once, a few or many times, or a class if the clone is expanded.

v_gene	j_gene	abundance	d_gene	CDR3nt	CDR3aa
TRBV7-2	TRBJ2-7	NA	TRBD2	TGTGCCAGCAGCTCTAGCGGGGGGGATACCTACGAGCAGTACTTC	CASSSSGGDTYEQYF
TRBV28	TRBJ2-3	NA	TRBD2	TGTGCCAGCAGTTTGGGGCTAGCGGGAGTAAGCACAGATACGCAGTATTTT	CASSLGLAGVSTDTQYF
TRBV28	TRBJ2-2	NA	NA	TGTGCCAGCAGTCCCCCTAGGGGGGGCACCGGGGAGCTGTTTTTT	CASSPPRGGTGELFF
TRBV12-5	TRBJ2-1	NA	NA	TGTGCTAGTGCCGCGCGGGACAATGAGCAGTTCTTC	CASAARDNEQFF
TRBV6-5	TRBJ1-3	few	TRBD1	TGTGCCAGCAGCCTGGGACAGGGCAGCGGAAACACCATATATTTT	CASSLGQGSGNTIYF
TRBV5-1	TRBJ2-3	NA	NA	TGCGCCAGCAGCTTAGCGGGTCTCACAGATACGCAGTATTTT	CASSLAGLTDTQYF
TRBV10-3	TRBJ2-2	few	TRBD1	TGTGCCATCAGTGACCCCACGACAGGGGCCACCGGGGAGCTGTTTTTT	CAISDPTTGATGELFF
TRBV6-5	TRBJ1-6	NA	NA	TGTGCCAGCAGTTATCAGAATAATTCACCCCTCCACTTT	CASSYQNNSPLHF
TRBV2	TRBJ1-3	NA	TRBD1	TGTGCCAGCAGTGCGGGACAGCACTCTGGAAACACCATATATTTT	CASSAGQHSGNTIYF
TRBV18	TRBJ2-5	NA	NA	TGTGCCAGCTCACCACCAGCGGAAAGCGAGACCCAGTACTTC	CASSPPAESETQYF
TRBV3-1/TRBV3-2	TRBJ1-5	NA	NA	TGTGCCAGCAGCCAGGGTAGGGGTAATCAGCCCCAGCATTTT	CASSQGRGNQPQHF
TRBV12-5	TRBJ2-7	once	NA	TGTGCTAGTGGTCTAGGGGAGGCCTACGAGCAGTACTTC	CASGLGEAYEQYF
TRBV28	TRBJ2-1	NA	NA	TGTGCCAGCAGTTTGGCCCAAGTCTTCCATGAGCAGTTCTTC	CASSLAQVFHEQFF
TRBV2	TRBJ1-5	NA	TRBD1	TGTGCCAGCAGTGTTAGGGCGAGGGAACGGGACAGCCCCGGAGAGCCCCAGCATTTT	CASSVRARERDSPGEPQHF
TRBV18	TRBJ2-5	NA	TRBD2	TGTGCCAGCTCACCACCCCTCGAGCGGGGGGCAAAAGAGACCCAGTACTTC	CASSPPLERGAKETQYF
TRBV2	TRBJ2-3	NA	TRBD2	TGTGCCAGCAGCCGACTAGCGATGACAGATACGCAGTATTTT	CASSRLAMTDTQYF
TRBV6-5	TRBJ1-1	few	NA	TGTGCCAGCACCCAGGAGGGCGCAAACACTGAAGCTTTCTTT	CASTQEGANTEAFF
TRBV5-1	TRBJ2-5	NA	NA	TGCGCCAGCAGCTTGAGGGGTCGGGAGACCCAGTACTTC	CASSLRGRETQYF
TRBV5-1	TRBJ2-7	few	TRBD1	TGCGCCAGCAGCAACCGGGACAGGGGGACTTACGAGCAGTACTTC	CASSNRDRGTYEQYF
TRBV5-6	TRBJ2-7	NA	NA	TGTGCCAGCAGCCGTTGGCCAGGGATGAGGGAGCAGTACTTC	CASSRWPGMREQYF
TRBV6-5	TRBJ1-6	NA	NA	TGTGCCAGCACTATTTCCCGAGGGCATAATTCACCCCTCCACTTT	CASTISRGHNSPLHF
TRBV19	TRBJ2-1	once	NA	TGTGCCAGTATCCAGGGGGGCGGGAATGAGCAGTTCTTC	CASIQGGGNEQFF
TRBV2	TRBJ2-7	NA	NA	TGTGCCAGCAGTGAAGTGGAGCACTACGAGCAGTACTTC	CASSEVEHYEQYF
TRBV10-3	TRBJ2-1	NA	TRBD2	TGTGCCATCAGTGAGCCACGACTAGCGGGGGGGCACAATGAGCAGTTCTTC	CAISEPRLAGGHNEQFF
TRBV7-9	TRBJ1-4	many	TRBD1	TGTGCCAGCAGCCGGACAGGGGAAGGAGAAAAACTGTTTTTT	CASSRTGEGEKLFF
TRBV5-1	TRBJ1-1	NA	TRBD1	TGCGCCAGCAGCTTGACAGGGGGTAACACTGAAGCTTTCTTT	CASSLTGGNTEAFF
TRBV6-2/TRBV6-3	TRBJ2-1	once	NA	TGTGCCAGCACCCCACGGGCTCGGGGGTACAATGAGCAGTTCTTC	CASTPRARGYNEQFF
TRBV3-1/TRBV3-2	TRBJ1-2	few	NA	TGTGCCAGCAGCCAAGATGTAAGGGCCCCCAGGGAATATGGCTACACCTTC	CASSQDVRAPREYGYTF
TRBV7-8	TRBJ2-5	NA	TRBD2	TGTGCCAGCAGCCGAAATCCTAGCGGCGAGACCCAGTACTTC	CASSRNPSGETQYF
TRBV15	TRBJ1-4	NA	NA	TGTGCCACCAGCGGAGGCGGGACGGGTAATGAAAAACTGTTTTTT	CATSGGGTGNEKLFF
TRBV20-1	TRBJ2-7	NA	NA	TGCAGTGCTAGTCAGGGGACTACTTCCTACGAGCAGTACTTC	CSASQGTTSYEQYF
TRBV7-8	TRBJ2-7	NA	NA	TGTGCCAGCAGCTTAGTTGGTAACCAGGCTGGCGAGCAGTACTTC	CASSLVGNQAGEQYF
TRBV5-6	TRBJ2-7	NA	NA	TGTGCCAGCAGCCGGCGGGGACGCCTAGACGAGCAGTACTTC	CASSRRGRLDEQYF
TRBV29-1	TRBJ1-2	few	TRBD1	TGCAGCGTTTTGGGACAGGGGAACTATGGCTACACCTTC	CSVLGQGNYGYTF
TRBV10-3	TRBJ2-7	NA	NA	TGTGCCATCACAGGGGAGGAGCGGGACTACGAGCAGTACTTC	CAITGEERDYEQYF
TRBV2	TRBJ2-5	NA	TRBD2	TGTGCCAGCAGGGATCGGAGACGGACCAGCGGGAAGGTGGGAGTGGAGACCCAGTACTTC	CASRDRRRTSGKVGVETQYF
TRBV6-6	TRBJ1-5	once	NA	TGTGCCAGCATTACCACGGGTCCGGGTCAGCCCCAGCATTTT	CASITTGPGQPQHF
TRBV19	TRBJ1-2	NA	NA	TGTGCCAGTAGCCCTACAAGGAGGGGCTACACCTTC	CASSPTRRGYTF
TRBV24-1	TRBJ1-5	NA	NA	TGTGCCACCAGTGAGGCCTTGGGGGAGGATCAGCCCCAGCATTTT	CATSEALGEDQPQHF
TRBV5-4	TRBJ2-6	NA	NA	TGTGCCAGCAGCCGACGCGGGGCGGCTGGGGCCAACGTCCTGACTTTC	CASSRRGAAGANVLTF
TRBV27	TRBJ2-3	once	TRBD2	TGTGCCAGCAGTTCTGGGACTAGCGGCACAGATACGCAGTATTTT	CASSSGTSGTDTQYF
TRBV18	TRBJ1-1	NA	NA	TGTGCCAGCTCACCACGGCAGGGGAACACTGAAGCTTTCTTT	CASSPRQGNTEAFF
TRBV6-1	TRBJ2-5	NA	TRBD1	TGTGCCAGCAGTGATTTAAGGGGGCGGGAGACCCAGTACTTC	CASSDLRGRETQYF
TRBV5-1	TRBJ2-1	NA	TRBD2	TGCGCCAGCAGCTTCACGTCTAGCGGGGGGTACAATGAGCAGTTCTTC	CASSFTSSGGYNEQFF
TRBV6-5	TRBJ1-2	NA	NA	TGTGCCAGCAGTTATGATGGACAGTATGGCTACACCTTC	CASSYDGQYGYTF
TRBV24-1	TRBJ2-3	NA	NA	TGTGCCACCAGTGCCTTGCAAGGGGCGCGCACAGATACGCAGTATTTT	CATSALQGARTDTQYF
TRBV5-1	TRBJ2-7	NA	NA	TGCGCCAGCAGCGGAGGGGTTTACGAGCAGTACTTC	CASSGGVYEQYF
TRBV6-5	TRBJ1-1	NA	NA	TGTGCCAGCAGTAAGACTTACAGGGATACTGAAGCTTTCTTT	CASSKTYRDTEAFF
TRBV5-1	TRBJ1-2	NA	TRBD1	TGCGCCAGCAGCCCTAATTTACAGGGGACGTATGGCTACACCTTC	CASSPNLQGTYGYTF
TRBV7-8	TRBJ2-7	once	NA	TGTGCCAGCAGCTTAGACGCCGTGGTGGGGGGGCAGGACGAGCAGTACTTC	CASSLDAVVGGQDEQYF
TRBV28	TRBJ2-1	once	TRBD2	TGTGCCAGCAGTTTAAGTTGGCTAGCGGGCCTCAATGAGCAGTTCTTC	CASSLSWLAGLNEQFF
TRBV6-5	TRBJ2-7	NA	NA	TGTGCCAGCAGGTCGACGGGAAGCTCCTACGAGCAGTACTTC	CASRSTGSSYEQYF
TRBV11-3	TRBJ2-2	few	NA	TGTGCCAGCAGCCTAACGGGCGGGGAGCTGTTTTTT	CASSLTGGELFF
TRBV27	TRBJ1-2	NA	NA	TGTGCCAGCATCGCGCGGGGCGGCAGGGTTTTCGGTGGCTACACCTTC	CASIARGGRVFGGYTF
TRBV5-4	TRBJ1-1	many	NA	TGTGCCAGCACAAGACCCGGAGAGAACACTGAAGCTTTCTTT	CASTRPGENTEAFF